The 22 T cell receptor beta chains reported below all come from one sample, sequenced in a study of siplizumab effects on memory and regulatory T cells. TCRdb's table, derived via immunoSEQ multiplex PCR, lists solely in-frame clones and lacks some. The sample comprises some 120,000 clones, less than 95% of which are singletons, and roughly 1.7% rests with the top ten. The specimen sequenced was non-Treg CD4+ T cells sorted from blood. Receptors originate from a human donor in good health.

The CDR3 DNA follows: TGTGCCAGCAGTGACCCTGAAGGGGGGGAAGGTGAAAAACTGTTTTTT. Protein sequence: CASSDPEGGEGEKLFF. The chain links TRBV6-4 to TRBJ1-4; a weak D match, TRBD1 (6 bases). The germline CDR1 and CDR2 sequences are MRHNA and SNTAGT. Trimming cost V 2 bases and J 7 bases, with 17 bases left between them. The CDR3 has 16 residues.

Regarding this clone: Because the CDR3's place on the DNA is in doubt, the DNA is left out and the CDR3 is given as listed by TCRdb. This chain connects TRBV5-1 to TRBJ1-2; the DNA was not compared with TRBD1, the D call given in the table. The CDR3 length equals 13 residues, ends included. Germline assignment: CDR1 SGHRS and CDR2 YFSETQ. The CDR3 sequence: CASSFGTGTGSTF.

The V call is TRBV5-8, the J call TRBJ2-7; TRBD2 aligns across 9 bases. Germline CDR1 reads SGHTS; CDR2 reads YDEGEE. The CDR3 covers 14 residues. J lost 3 bases, V lost 0 bases, and 1 base had no gene match. The CDR3 reads CASSLGLAVYEQYF. CDR3 in DNA: TGTGCCAGCAGCTTGGGACTAGCGGTCTACGAGCAGTACTTC.

The V gene is TRBV11-2, the J gene TRBJ2-7, with TRBD2 as a possible D gene (7 bases). This CDR3 has 15 residues. The V end was cut by 1 base, the J end by 6 bases, with 16 bases between. The germline V gene has CDR1 SGHAT and CDR2 FQNNGV. The CDR3 DNA sequence: TGTGCCAGCAGCTTAGGGGGACGGGCGGGGGCCGAGCAGTACTTC. It specifies CASSLGGRAGAEQYF.

The CDR3 bases are TGTGCCAGCAGTTACTCGAAGGGTTACGAGCAGTACTTC. Translating gives CASSYSKGYEQYF. The chain links TRBV6-5 to TRBJ2-7; D remains unclear. Between the trimmed V and J ends, which lost 0 bases and 4 bases, there was a span of 7 bases. This CDR3 is built from 13 residues. Germline lookup yields CDR1 MNHEY and CDR2 SVGAGI.

V is TRBV5-1 and J is TRBJ2-6; possibly TRBD1 for D (5 bases). The germline V gene encodes CDR1 SGHRS and CDR2 YFSETQ. Trimming removed 4 bases at V and 4 bases at J, with 15 bases between. The CDR3 is 16 amino acids. CDR3 sequence (DNA): TGCGCCAGCAGCCCTCCGACAGTGTCCGGGGCCAACGTCCTGACTTTC. Its protein is CASSPPTVSGANVLTF.

This clone has more than one count but fewer than ten. This sequence joins TRBV6-5 and TRBJ1-3; weak D call: TRBD1 (5 bases). V was shortened by 8 bases and J by 0 bases, with 14 bases between the two germline ends. Germline loops: CDR1 MNHEY, CDR2 SVGAGI. The CDR3 covers 15 residues. For the CDR3, the DNA is TGTGCCAGCGGCCCTTGGGGCCACTCTGGAAACACCATATATTTT. It yields the protein CASGPWGHSGNTIYF.

The CDR3 DNA reads TGTGCCATCAGTGAGACTCTAGGACCCTCTGGAAACACCATATATTTT. This codes for CAISETLGPSGNTIYF. The V gene is TRBV10-3, the J gene TRBJ1-3; no reliable D call. Germline V lookup: CDR1 ENHRY, CDR2 SYGVKD. This CDR3 spans 16 amino acids. Trimming removed 2 bases at V and 0 bases at J, with 11 bases between.

This chain joins TRBV5-4 and TRBJ1-4; 7 bases map to TRBD1. The CDR3 extends over 13 amino acids. V trimming: 5 bases; J trimming: 8 bases; junction bases outside the gene matches: 6. Germline-derived CDR1 and CDR2 are SGHNT and YYREEE (reference sequence). CDR3 DNA sequence: TGTGCCAGCAGAACCGGGACAGAAGAAAAACTGTTTTTT. The encoded protein is CASRTGTEEKLFF.

The sample holds one count of this clone. The chain carries TRBV5-4 and TRBJ2-3; 7 nucleotides align to TRBD2. The germline V gene encodes CDR1 SGHNT and CDR2 YYREEE (reference sequence). The V and J ends lost 4 bases and 0 bases, in that order; junction bases with no gene match: 11. CDR3 length: 17 amino acids. The CDR3 coding sequence is TGTGCCAGCAGCGGGGATAGCGGGTTAGGAAGCACAGATACGCAGTATTTT. This sequence encodes CASSGDSGLGSTDTQYF.

The chain recombines TRBV19 with TRBJ2-5; possibly TRBD1 for D (6 bases). Trimming cost V 6 bases and J 5 bases, with 16 bases left between them. There are 14 residues in the CDR3. Germline V gene sequence: CDR1 LNHDA, CDR2 SQIVND (reference sequence). The CDR3 loop reads CASSSGQLGETQYF. The CDR3 nucleotides read TGTGCCAGTAGCTCTGGACAGCTAGGCGAGACCCAGTACTTC.

The V and J genes are TRBV21-1 and TRBJ1-5; the table names TRBD1, a call not compared with the DNA. TRBV21-1 is termed a pseudogene. The CDR3 is made up of 16 amino acids. The CDR3 DNA reads as TGTGCCAGCAGCAAAGGGAGAGGGACACTAAATCAGCCCCAGCATTTT. As protein: CASSKGRGTLNQPQHF.

The chain is built from TRBV9 and TRBJ1-2; perhaps TRBD1 as D (6 bases). V dropped 0 bases and J dropped 6 bases, with 9 bases sitting between them. This CDR3 comprises 13 residues. Germline-derived CDR1 and CDR2 are SGDLS and YYNGEE. The chain's CDR3 is CASSVERGNGYTF. The CDR3 bases are TGTGCCAGCAGCGTAGAGAGGGGGAATGGCTACACCTTC.

This clone was seen a handful of times. An end of the junction does not agree with germline; a read error may underlie this. The rearrangement links TRBV2 to TRBJ1-5; no clear D. Germline V CDR1 and CDR2: SNHLY, FYNNEI. The CDR3 extends over 15 amino acids. CDR3 nucleotides: TGTGCCAGCAGCGAAGGCCAGGCGAGCAATCAGCCCCAGCATTTT. This encodes CASSEGQASNQPQHF.

The genes are TRBV19 and TRBJ1-2; D not resolved. Trimming removed 1 base at V and 3 bases at J, with 12 bases between. Looked up from germline, CDR1 is LNHDA and CDR2 is SQIVND (reference sequence). The CDR3 contains 15 residues. The CDR3 region has the DNA TGTGCCAGTAGTATAGCTCCGGACCGATACTATGGCTACACCTTC. Translated: CASSIAPDRYYGYTF.

Here the CDR3 DNA reads TGTGCCAGCAGGGAACAGGCGTATGGAAACACCATATATTTT. Translation: CASREQAYGNTIYF. The chain carries TRBV6-1 and TRBJ1-3; D perhaps matches TRBD1 (5 bases). Per germline, CDR1 MNHNS and CDR2 SASEGT. This CDR3 spans 14 amino acids. V was shortened by 6 bases and J by 3 bases, with 12 bases between the two germline ends.

V is TRBV30 and J is TRBJ2-3; no reliable D call. This CDR3 has 13 amino acids. The germline V gene encodes CDR1 GTSNPN and CDR2 SVGIG (reference sequence). V was cut by 0 bases and J by 4 bases, with 8 bases left in between. The CDR3 DNA sequence: TGTGCCTGGAGTGTCGGTATGTCAGATACGCAGTATTTT. Translated, it gives CAWSVGMSDTQYF.

This clone appeared a single time. This chain links TRBV5-1 with TRBJ2-3; D is undetermined. Trimming cost V 1 base and J 0 bases, with 9 bases left between them. This CDR3 contains 15 residues. The germline V gene has CDR1 SGHRS and CDR2 YFSETQ. The CDR3 DNA is TGCGCCAGCAGCTTGTTTCCAGGCAGCACAGATACGCAGTATTTT. Its protein is CASSLFPGSTDTQYF.

The chain combines TRBV19 with TRBJ1-4, with 7 bases lining up with TRBD1. Germline CDR1 is LNHDA and CDR2 is SQIVND (reference sequence). The CDR3 has 14 amino acids. The trim removed 4 bases at V and 8 bases at J, leaving 7 bases unmatched. The chain's CDR3 is CASSRGQDREKLFF. CDR3 in DNA: TGTGCCAGTAGTAGAGGACAGGATCGGGAAAAACTGTTTTTT.

CDR3 sequence reads: CASSLAEFYGYTF. In nucleotides, the CDR3 is TGTGCCAGCAGCTTGGCTGAATTCTATGGCTACACCTTC. The chain carries TRBV5-6 and TRBJ1-2; D is ambiguous. The germline V and J ends were trimmed by 0 bases and 4 bases, with 7 bases remaining between them. Germline CDR1 and CDR2: SGHDT and YYEEEE. This CDR3 is built from 13 residues.

The chain employs TRBV5-1 and TRBJ2-7; a possible D gene is TRBD1 (5 bases). CDR3 size: 14 residues. The V gene lost 2 bases and the J gene lost 6 bases, with 15 bases spanning the gap. The V gene's germline CDR1 is SGHRS and CDR2 YFSETQ. In nucleotides, the CDR3 is TGCGCCAGCAGCTTCGGCAGGGAATCTTCCGAGCAGTACTTC. The encoded protein is CASSFGRESSEQYF.

The V and J genes are TRBV12-5 and TRBJ2-5; D possibly corresponds to TRBD2 (6 bases). V was shortened by 4 bases and J by 5 bases, with 14 bases between the two germline ends. CDR3 length: 14 residues. CDR1 and CDR2 from the germline V gene are LGHNT and FRNRAP. The CDR3 is CASGWGGQSETQYF. The CDR3 bases are TGTGCTAGTGGTTGGGGAGGCCAATCTGAGACCCAGTACTTC.